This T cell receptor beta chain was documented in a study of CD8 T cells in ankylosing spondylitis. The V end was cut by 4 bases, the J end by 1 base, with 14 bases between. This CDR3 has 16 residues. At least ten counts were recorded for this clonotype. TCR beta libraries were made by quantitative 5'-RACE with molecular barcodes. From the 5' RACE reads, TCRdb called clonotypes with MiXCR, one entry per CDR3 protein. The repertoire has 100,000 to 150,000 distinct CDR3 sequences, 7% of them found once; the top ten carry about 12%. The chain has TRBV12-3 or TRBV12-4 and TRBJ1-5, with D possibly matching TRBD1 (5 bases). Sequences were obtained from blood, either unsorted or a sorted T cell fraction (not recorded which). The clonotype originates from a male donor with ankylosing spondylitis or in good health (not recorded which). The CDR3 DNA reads TGTGCCAGCAGTTCCCCGGCGCGGGGGAGCAATCAGCCCCAGCATTTT. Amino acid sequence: CASSSPARGSNQPQHF.